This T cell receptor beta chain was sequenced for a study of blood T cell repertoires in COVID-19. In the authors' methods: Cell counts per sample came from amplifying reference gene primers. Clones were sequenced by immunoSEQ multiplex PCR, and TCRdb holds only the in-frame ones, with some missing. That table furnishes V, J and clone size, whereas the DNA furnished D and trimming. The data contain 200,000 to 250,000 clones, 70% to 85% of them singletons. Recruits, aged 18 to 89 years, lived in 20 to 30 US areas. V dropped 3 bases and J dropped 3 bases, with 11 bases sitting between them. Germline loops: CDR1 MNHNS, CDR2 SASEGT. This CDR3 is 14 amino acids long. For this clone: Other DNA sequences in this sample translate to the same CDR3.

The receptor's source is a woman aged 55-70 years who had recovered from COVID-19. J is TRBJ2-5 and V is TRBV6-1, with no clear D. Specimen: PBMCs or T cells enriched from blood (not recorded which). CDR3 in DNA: TGTGCCAGCAGTGAGTCGAGCAGGAAAGAGACCCAGTACTTC. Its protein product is CASSESSRKETQYF.